A selection of T cell receptor beta chains follows, all from one sample in a study of T-cell memory formation after mild COVID-19. TCRdb reprocessed the 5' RACE reads via MiXCR and lists one record per CDR3 protein. Of about 45,000 distinct CDR3 sequences detected, about a tenth appear once; the ten largest clones hold over 9.5%. Sample: PBMCs or a T cell subset sorted from them (not recorded which). Receptors originate from an adult woman who had mild COVID-19 (a few samples of this study predate the infection). Cell type and time point are not known. The CDR3 runs from the conserved cysteine through the conserved F or W. D genes are given only for firm matches. Only part of the rows carry a size: once, few, many, or a class if the clone is expanded.

>.|few|TRBJ1-5|TRBV20-1
CSARRAANQPQHF
TGCAGTGCTAGACGGGCAGCCAATCAGCCCCAGCATTTT
>TRBD2|many|TRBJ2-3|TRBV10-3
CAISDVGLADTQYF
TGTGCCATCAGTGATGTGGGACTAGCAGATACGCAGTATTTT
>.|few|TRBJ2-7|TRBV20-1
CSARRRGAQAFYEQYF
TGCAGTGCTAGACGCCGTGGGGCCCAAGCCTTCTACGAGCAGTACTTC
>.|few|TRBJ2-1|TRBV13
CASSSSPSSDEQFF
TGTGCCAGCAGCTCATCGCCGTCTAGCGATGAGCAGTTCTTC
>.|few|TRBJ1-1|TRBV11-2
CASSPTPVGTEAFF
TGTGCCAGCAGCCCAACACCGGTGGGCACTGAAGCTTTCTTT
>TRBD2|.|TRBJ2-3|TRBV4-1
CASSQDRVGRVGTDTQYF
TGCGCCAGCAGCCAAGATCGAGTGGGGAGGGTGGGCACAGATACGCAGTATTTT
>TRBD2|few|TRBJ2-2|TRBV18
CASSRLSGSTDTGELFF
TGTGCCAGCTCACGACTTAGCGGGAGCACCGATACCGGGGAGCTGTTTTTT
>.|.|TRBJ1-1|TRBV7-9
CASSLGWQNTEAFF
TGTGCCAGCAGCTTAGGGTGGCAGAACACTGAAGCTTTCTTT
>.|many|TRBJ2-7|TRBV28
CASSKSDGYEQYF
TGTGCCAGCAGTAAATCGGACGGGTACGAGCAGTACTTC
>.|few|TRBJ2-2|TRBV10-3
CAISERQGNTGELFF
TGTGCCATCAGTGAGAGGCAGGGTAACACCGGGGAGCTGTTTTTT
>TRBD1|few|TRBJ1-4|TRBV9
CASSSGDRGQKLFF
TGTGCCAGCAGCTCGGGAGACAGGGGGCAAAAACTGTTTTTT
>.|.|TRBJ1-2|TRBV5-5
CASSFQGNDYGYTF
TGTGCCAGCAGCTTCCAGGGGAACGACTATGGCTACACCTTC
>TRBD1|.|TRBJ1-1|TRBV15
CATSSGRGQNTEAFF
TGTGCCACCAGCTCCGGAAGGGGGCAGAACACTGAAGCTTTCTTT
>.|.|TRBJ2-7|TRBV27
CASTIPEGREQYF
TGTGCCAGCACCATTCCCGAGGGACGGGAGCAGTACTTC
>.|.|TRBJ1-5|TRBV30
CAWSEPLYQPQHF
TGTGCCTGGAGTGAACCCCTTTATCAGCCCCAGCATTTT
>.|many|TRBJ2-7|TRBV20-1
CSARDPAGGGSYEQYF
TGCAGTGCTAGAGACCCGGCCGGTGGCGGTTCCTACGAGCAGTACTTC
>.|many|TRBJ2-5|TRBV7-2
CASSDPLDRGLEETQYF
TGTGCCAGCAGCGATCCCCTTGATCGGGGGCTGGAAGAGACCCAGTACTTC
>.|.|TRBJ2-1|TRBV5-1
CASGRGSYNEQFF
TGCGCCAGCGGCAGGGGCTCCTACAATGAGCAGTTCTTC
>TRBD2|few|TRBJ2-4|TRBV28
CASSLGGVTDIQYF
TGTGCCAGCAGTTTGGGGGGGGTAACGGACATTCAGTACTTC
>.|.|TRBJ2-3|TRBV14
CASSQGVEGPRRTQYF
TGTGCCAGCAGCCAAGGAGTGGAGGGCCCCCGGCGTACGCAGTATTTT
>TRBD1|.|TRBJ1-2|TRBV30
CAWSSGQGISGYTF
TGTGCCTGGAGTTCGGGACAGGGAATATCTGGCTACACCTTC
>.|many|TRBJ1-1|TRBV9
CASSVGSDTEAFF
TGTGCCAGCAGCGTTGGGTCTGACACTGAAGCTTTCTTT
>.|few|TRBJ2-3|TRBV7-6
CASSEDYTDTQYF
TGTGCCAGCAGCGAAGACTACACAGATACGCAGTATTTT
>.|.|TRBJ2-7|TRBV4-2
CASSRDVTGGYEQYF
TGTGCCAGCAGCCGAGATGTGACTGGGGGCTACGAGCAGTACTTC
>.|many|TRBJ2-1|TRBV24-1
CATGSSDYNEQFF
TGTGCCACCGGGAGTAGCGACTACAATGAGCAGTTCTTC
>TRBD1|.|TRBJ1-1|TRBV24-1
CATRTGLNTEAFF
TGTGCCACCCGGACAGGATTGAACACTGAAGCTTTCTTT
>TRBD2|.|TRBJ2-7|TRBV7-9
CASSLIGGSADEQYF
TGTGCCAGCAGCTTAATTGGCGGGAGTGCGGACGAGCAGTACTTC
>TRBD2|few|TRBJ2-2|TRBV11-3
CASSLQASGVQGELFF
TGTGCCAGCAGCTTACAGGCTAGCGGGGTCCAAGGGGAGCTGTTTTTT
>.|few|TRBJ2-7|TRBV18
CASSPRKRDSNEQYF
TGTGCCAGCTCACCAAGGAAGCGGGACAGCAACGAGCAGTACTTC
>.|.|TRBJ2-2|TRBV24-1
CATSDSPNTGELFF
TGTGCCACCAGTGACTCCCCTAACACCGGGGAGCTGTTTTTT
>TRBD2|few|TRBJ2-5|TRBV2
CASSTPVGLAGTQETQYF
TGTGCCAGCAGTACCCCCGTAGGGCTAGCGGGGACGCAAGAGACCCAGTACTTC
>.|.|TRBJ1-2|TRBV29-1
CSVLGGENYGYTF
TGCAGCGTACTAGGAGGGGAGAACTATGGCTACACCTTC
>.|.|TRBJ1-5|TRBV12-3/TRBV12-4
CASSQGVLSNQPQHF
TGTGCCAGCAGTCAGGGTGTCCTCAGCAATCAGCCCCAGCATTTT
>.|few|TRBJ2-7|TRBV4-1
CASSHSSVASYEQYF
TGCGCCAGCAGCCATTCTAGCGTCGCCTCCTACGAGCAGTACTTC
>TRBD2|.|TRBJ2-7|TRBV20-1
CSARDAGTSHEQYF
TGCAGTGCTAGGGATGCCGGGACTAGCCACGAGCAGTACTTC
>TRBD2|many|TRBJ2-1|TRBV7-3
CASRTSGRQTGSYNEQFF
TGTGCCAGCAGGACTAGCGGGAGGCAAACCGGGTCCTACAATGAGCAGTTCTTC
>.|few|TRBJ2-3|TRBV20-1
CSARLQGTDTQYF
TGCAGTGCTAGACTCCAGGGCACAGATACGCAGTATTTT
>.|many|TRBJ2-3|TRBV12-3/TRBV12-4
CASSSGHVKRRTDTQYF
TGTGCCAGCAGTTCCGGCCACGTCAAAAGAAGGACAGATACGCAGTATTTT
>TRBD1|.|TRBJ1-1|TRBV20-1
CSALRPGGTEAFF
TGCAGTGCTCTCCGGCCAGGGGGCACTGAAGCTTTCTTT
>.|.|TRBJ1-3|TRBV30
CAWSGVTSSGNTIYF
TGTGCCTGGAGTGGGGTGACAAGCTCTGGAAACACCATATATTTT
>.|many|TRBJ2-3|TRBV6-6
CASRPWGAASTDTQYF
TGTGCCAGCAGACCTTGGGGAGCGGCTAGCACAGATACGCAGTATTTT
>TRBD2|once|TRBJ2-3|TRBV12-3/TRBV12-4
CASSVSHSGGSAQYF
TGTGCCAGCAGTGTTAGCCATAGCGGGGGGTCAGCGCAGTATTTT
>.|few|TRBJ1-4|TRBV19
CASRWTVGEKLFF
TGTGCCAGTAGGTGGACAGTTGGTGAAAAACTGTTTTTT
>TRBD1|few|TRBJ1-2|TRBV5-8
CASIHRGQANYGYTF
TGTGCCAGCATTCATCGTGGACAGGCTAACTATGGCTACACCTTC
>.|many|TRBJ2-6|TRBV4-2
CASSTRISGANVLTF
TGTGCCAGCAGCACCAGGATATCTGGGGCCAACGTCCTGACTTTC
>.|many|TRBJ2-5|TRBV12-3/TRBV12-4
CASSPPWETQYF
TGTGCCAGCAGCCCGCCGTGGGAGACCCAGTACTTC
>TRBD1|.|TRBJ1-5|TRBV12-3/TRBV12-4
CASTTTGAFNQPQHF
TGTGCCAGCACCACCACAGGGGCGTTCAATCAGCCCCAGCATTTT
>.|many|TRBJ2-7|TRBV20-1
CSGRDMTSYEQYF
TGCAGCGGTCGGGACATGACTTCCTACGAGCAGTACTTC
>TRBD2|many|TRBJ2-1|TRBV7-3
CASSPGTSAYNEQFF
TGTGCCAGCAGCCCAGGGACTAGCGCTTACAATGAGCAGTTCTTC
>.|many|TRBJ2-7|TRBV5-1
CASSFRTGRSYEQYF
TGCGCCAGCAGCTTCCGGACCGGACGATCCTACGAGCAGTACTTC
>TRBD2|many|TRBJ2-1|TRBV12-3/TRBV12-4
CASSLGLAGLYNEQFF
TGTGCCAGCAGTTTAGGACTAGCGGGGCTCTACAATGAGCAGTTCTTC
>.|few|TRBJ2-7|TRBV7-2
CASSLGPRAPSYEQYF
TGTGCCAGCAGCTTAGGTCCCAGGGCCCCCTCCTACGAGCAGTACTTC
>TRBD2|many|TRBJ2-7|TRBV5-1
CASSFHGTTVLYEQYF
TGCGCCAGCAGCTTCCATGGGACTACCGTACTCTACGAGCAGTACTTC
>.|.|TRBJ2-1|TRBV4-2
CASSQDKTGLYNEQFF
TGTGCCAGCAGCCAAGATAAAACAGGGCTCTACAATGAGCAGTTCTTC
>TRBD2|.|TRBJ2-2|TRBV30
CAGRTSRRELFF
TGTGCGGGGAGGACTAGCCGCCGGGAGCTGTTTTTT
>TRBD1|.|TRBJ2-4|TRBV6-5
CASSKWTTGDKNIQYF
TGTGCCAGCAGTAAATGGACGACAGGGGACAAAAACATTCAGTACTTC
>TRBD1|few|TRBJ1-1|TRBV12-3/TRBV12-4
CASSLTGGRTEAFF
TGTGCCAGCAGTCTCACAGGGGGCAGAACTGAAGCTTTCTTT
>.|.|TRBJ1-1|TRBV6-5
CASKKGSWAFF
TGTGCCAGCAAAAAGGGGTCATGGGCTTTCTTT
>TRBD2|.|TRBJ2-5|TRBV11-2
CASSLVVAGSGTQYF
TGTGCCAGCAGCTTAGTAGTAGCGGGGTCGGGGACCCAGTACTTC